The 26 T cell receptor beta chains below all came from one sample that was sequenced in a study of blood T cell repertoires in COVID-19. This table comes from immunoSEQ multiplex PCR, and its TCRdb copy is limited to in-frame clones, with some not included. This table has about 140,000 clones, roughly 85% appearing once. The sample consisted of peripheral blood. Receptors originate from a middle-aged man with acute or convalescent COVID-19.

The J gene is TRBJ2-1, the V gene TRBV7-8; 8 bases fit TRBD2. Looked up from germline, CDR1 is SGHVS and CDR2 is FQNEAQ. The CDR3 spans 16 residues. With 4 bases clipped from V and 9 bases from J, the junction kept 14 bases outside the gene matches. The CDR3 loop is CASSSRGIAGSGEQFF. The CDR3 coding sequence is TGTGCCAGCAGCTCACGAGGGATAGCGGGGTCAGGTGAGCAGTTCTTC.

This clone was seen a single time. The rearrangement uses TRBV2 and TRBJ1-5; 9 bases fit TRBD1. The junction had 5 bases not matched to a gene; V was cut back by 6 bases and J by 5 bases. CDR1 is SNHLY, CDR2 FYNNEI, per germline. The CDR3 is 14 amino acids. The CDR3 loop is CASRRDRGDQPQHF. The DNA for the CDR3 is TGTGCCAGCAGAAGAGACAGGGGGGATCAGCCCCAGCATTTT.

CDR3 sequence (DNA): TGTGCCAGCAGTTTATGGGGGAGTATGGGCGCTGAAGCTTTCTTT. This encodes CASSLWGSMGAEAFF. The V call is TRBV28, the J call TRBJ1-1; D ambiguous. Trimming took off 0 bases at V and 6 bases at J, with 14 bases between the two ends. This CDR3 has 15 residues. Germline CDR1 MDHEN, CDR2 SYDVKM.

To note about this clone: At one end the junction does not follow the germline gene, possibly because of a read error. This chain joins TRBV10-3 and TRBJ2-1; D remains unclear. The length of the CDR3 is 14 residues. The V gene's germline CDR1 is ENHRY and CDR2 SYGVKD. The chain's CDR3 is CAINESVFRNEQFF. Here the CDR3 DNA reads TGTGCCATCAATGAGTCCGTCTTCCGCAATGAGCAGTTCTTC.

This clone was detected a few times. The rearrangement links TRBV28 to TRBJ1-6; 10 bases match TRBD1. V lost 6 bases and J lost 13; bases outside the gene matches: 9. The CDR3 consists of 14 residues. Germline V gene lookup returns CDR1 MDHEN and CDR2 SYDVKM. The CDR3 nucleotides are TGTGCCAGCAGCATTGAGACAGGGGGCAGGCCCCTCCACTTT. Translated, it gives CASSIETGGRPLHF. The full variable domain, with the rest looked up from reference TRBV28 and TRBJ1-6, is DVKVTQSSRYLVKRTGEKVFLECVQDMDHENMFWYRQDPGLGLRLIYFSYDVKMKEKGDIPEGYSVSREKKERFSLILESASTNQTSMYLCASSIETGGRPLHFGNGTRLTVT.

The chain is built from TRBV6-1 and TRBJ1-5; D call uncertain. Trimming took off 1 base at V and 0 bases at J, with 16 bases between the two ends. CDR3 length: 18 residues. The germline CDR1 and CDR2 sequences are MNHNS and SASEGT. CDR3 DNA sequence: TGTGCCAGCAGTGAAGGGAGGAGGAGCGTTTATAGCAATCAGCCCCAGCATTTT. Its translation is CASSEGRRSVYSNQPQHF.

This clone was recorded once. Within the sample, other DNA sequences also encode this same CDR3. The rearrangement joins TRBV7-9 to TRBJ1-1, with D possibly being TRBD1 (6 bases). CDR1 and CDR2 (germline): SEHNR, FQNEAQ (reference sequence). Between the trimmed V and J ends, which lost 8 bases and 3 bases, there was a span of 22 bases. The CDR3 runs 16 residues. The CDR3 nucleotides read TGTGCCAGCTTTTTACTTGGGGCAGGGGTGGACACTGAAGCTTTCTTT. Translation gives CASFLLGAGVDTEAFF.

This sequence joins TRBV6-1 and TRBJ2-7; a possible D gene is TRBD2 (6 bases). Germline CDR1 and CDR2: MNHNS and SASEGT. This CDR3 is built from 17 residues. V dropped 2 bases and J dropped 1 base, with 18 bases sitting between them. CDR3 nucleotide sequence: TGTGCCAGCAGTGAACGGTTCTCCGGGACTTTTTCCTACGAGCAGTACTTC. Protein sequence: CASSERFSGTFSYEQYF.

The rearrangement joins TRBV7-9 to TRBJ1-2, with TRBD1 as a possible D gene (5 bases). This CDR3 spans 12 amino acids. V was trimmed by 6 bases and J by 6 bases, leaving 11 bases between them. Germline V lookup: CDR1 SEHNR, CDR2 FQNEAQ (reference sequence). CDR3 loop: CASRSAGDGYTF. CDR3 coding DNA: TGTGCCAGCAGATCAGCGGGGGATGGCTACACCTTC.

This clone has just a few counts. The chain links TRBV12-3 or TRBV12-4 to TRBJ1-5, with D possibly TRBD1 on 5 matching bases. V shed 3 bases and J shed 4 bases, with 7 bases lying between them. The CDR3 is made up of 13 amino acids. In DNA form, the CDR3 reads TGTGCCAGCAGTTTCCGGGGGAATCAGCCCCAGCATTTT. This codes for CASSFRGNQPQHF.

This chain connects TRBV19 to TRBJ2-7, with D possibly matching TRBD2 (5 bases). The V gene lost 6 bases and the J gene lost 4 bases, with 22 bases spanning the gap. Germline V CDR1 and CDR2: LNHDA, SQIVND (reference sequence). This CDR3 has 16 residues. The CDR3 nucleotides read TGTGCCAGTAGCCCGACTATGGGAGTATCGAGATACGAGCAGTACTTC. It codes for CASSPTMGVSRYEQYF.

The rearrangement links TRBV6-5 to TRBJ2-1, with TRBD2 identical over 11 bases. This CDR3 is 15 amino acids long. With V trimmed by 6 bases and J by 9 bases, 10 bases remained unmatched. CDR1 is MNHEY, CDR2 SVGAGI, per germline. Here the CDR3 DNA reads TGTGCCAGCAGAACCCTAGCGGGGGGCCAGAGTGAGCAGTTCTTC. Its protein is CASRTLAGGQSEQFF.

The chain is built from TRBV12-3 or TRBV12-4 and TRBJ1-3, with TRBD1 matching 7 bases. CDR3 length equals 13 residues. With V trimmed by 6 bases and J by 1 base, 0 bases remained unmatched. In DNA, the CDR3 is TGTGCCAGCAGGACAGGGTCTGGAAACACCATATATTTT. This translates into CASRTGSGNTIYF.

The chain employs TRBV5-4 and TRBJ1-2, with D hard to call. Trimming cost V 0 bases and J 4 bases, with 10 bases left between them. In germline, CDR1 is SGHNT, CDR2 YYREEE (reference sequence). The CDR3 runs 14 residues. CDR3 nucleotides: TGTGCCAGCAGCTTGGTTCAGGAACTCTATGGCTACACCTTC. It yields the protein CASSLVQELYGYTF.

V gene TRBV27 combines with J gene TRBJ2-3, with 9 bases that match TRBD2. V dropped 4 bases and J dropped 6; count of bases not matched to a gene: 5. The CDR3 is 14 amino acids. Germline V CDR1 and CDR2: MNHEY, SMNVEV (reference sequence). The CDR3 DNA reads as TGTGCCAGCAGTTCTGGCGGGGGGGCGGATACGCAGTATTTT. Translation gives CASSSGGGADTQYF.

The chain is built from TRBV5-1 and TRBJ2-7, with 11 bases identical to TRBD2. Germline V CDR1 and CDR2: SGHRS, YFSETQ. Trimming at V came to 2 bases and at J to 2 bases, leaving 3 bases not matched to a gene. The CDR3 contains 15 residues. The CDR3 here is CASSFLAGGPYEQYF. In DNA, the CDR3 is TGCGCCAGCAGCTTTCTAGCGGGAGGTCCCTACGAGCAGTACTTC.

V is TRBV30 and J is TRBJ2-3, with D perhaps matching TRBD2 (6 bases). CDR1 is GTSNPN, CDR2 SVGIG, per germline (reference sequence). This CDR3 has 12 residues. Trimming pared 5 bases from V and 0 bases from J, leaving 6 bases between. CDR3 DNA sequence: TGTGCCTGGGGACTAAGCACAGATACGCAGTATTTT. It translates to CAWGLSTDTQYF.

This chain connects TRBV18 to TRBJ1-1, with D unresolved. The CDR3 spans 13 residues. Germline V gene lookup returns CDR1 KGHSH and CDR2 LQKENI. Trimming left V 2 bases short and J 5 bases short, with 9 bases between. DNA for the CDR3: TGTGCCAGCTCACCATGGAGGGAGACTGAAGCTTTCTTT. Protein sequence: CASSPWRETEAFF. Filled out from reference TRBV18 and TRBJ1-1, the complete variable domain reads NAGVMQNPRHLVRRRGQEARLRCSPMKGHSHVYWYRQLPEEGLKFMVYLQKENIIDESGMPKERFSAEFPKEGPSILRIQQVVRGDSAAYFCASSPWRETEAFFGQGTRLTVV.

This clone was recorded a few times. For the CDR3, the DNA is TGTGCCAGCGGAGGGACTAGCGGGAGAGAGACCCAGTACTTC. Amino acids: CASGGTSGRETQYF. V is TRBV6-5 and J is TRBJ2-5; 14 nucleotides agree with TRBD2. The germline V gene encodes CDR1 MNHEY and CDR2 SVGAGI. With V trimmed by 8 bases and J by 4 bases, 3 bases remained unmatched. There are 14 residues in the CDR3.

CDR3 sequence (DNA): TGTGCCAGCAGACGCGCAACCTACGAGCAGTACTTC. Residues: CASRRATYEQYF. The chain employs TRBV2 and TRBJ2-7; no clear D gene. Germline loops: CDR1 SNHLY, CDR2 FYNNEI. Deletions cut 6 bases from V and 2 bases from J, with 8 bases between. The CDR3 spans 12 residues.

This chain connects TRBV3-1 (or the pseudogene TRBV3-2) to TRBJ2-1; D is unclear. The germline V gene has CDR1 LGHDT and CDR2 YNNKEL (reference sequence). The CDR3 is 12 amino acids. The germline V and J ends were trimmed by 1 base and 8 bases, with 6 bases remaining between them. CDR3 loop: CASSQVGYEQFF. The DNA for the CDR3 is TGTGCCAGCAGCCAAGTCGGGTATGAGCAGTTCTTC.

In this sample, this clone turned up once. The chain uses TRBV12-3 or TRBV12-4 and TRBJ2-7; D gene unclear. V dropped 6 bases and J dropped 3 bases, with 9 bases sitting between them. This CDR3 comprises 12 residues. The CDR3 nucleotides read TGTGCCAGCAGCCCTAGACTCTACGAGCAGTACTTC. Translation: CASSPRLYEQYF.

This clone was seen only a few times. This rearrangement joins TRBV4-1 to TRBJ1-2; TRBD1 is a possible D gene (6 bases). The germline V and J ends were trimmed by 1 base and 2 bases, with 14 bases remaining between them. CDR1 is MGHRA, CDR2 YSYEKL, per germline. The CDR3 loop spans 16 amino acids. CDR3 bases: TGCGCCAGCAGCCAAGGGAGTTCGACAGGAAACTATGGCTACACCTTC. This sequence encodes CASSQGSSTGNYGYTF.

V and J are TRBV27 and TRBJ2-2; 12 nucleotides agree with TRBD2. With V trimmed by 8 bases and J by 0 bases, 4 bases remained unmatched. The CDR3 contains 16 residues. Germline lookup yields CDR1 MNHEY and CDR2 SMNVEV (reference sequence). CDR3 amino acids: CASRTSGVTNTGELFF. CDR3 nucleotide sequence: TGTGCCAGCCGGACTAGCGGGGTCACGAACACCGGGGAGCTGTTTTTT.

The V and J genes are TRBV5-1 and TRBJ2-3; tentative D call: TRBD2 (5 bases). CDR3 length: 14 residues. V was cut by 1 base and J by 2 bases, with 8 bases left in between. Germline CDR1 and CDR2: SGHRS and YFSETQ. The CDR3 DNA is TGCGCCAGCAGCTTGCCGACTAACACAGATACGCAGTATTTT. Translated, it gives CASSLPTNTDTQYF.

This clone has only a few counts. CDR3 sequence: CASSSGTGGDYEQYF. In DNA form, the CDR3 reads TGTGCCAGCAGCTCGGGGACAGGGGGCGATTACGAGCAGTACTTC. The rearrangement uses TRBV11-3 and TRBJ2-7, with 12 bases identical to TRBD1. The length of the CDR3 is 15 residues. The germline CDR1 and CDR2 sequences are SGHNT and YENEEA. V shed 4 bases, J shed 4 bases, and the junction held 5 bases outside the gene matches.